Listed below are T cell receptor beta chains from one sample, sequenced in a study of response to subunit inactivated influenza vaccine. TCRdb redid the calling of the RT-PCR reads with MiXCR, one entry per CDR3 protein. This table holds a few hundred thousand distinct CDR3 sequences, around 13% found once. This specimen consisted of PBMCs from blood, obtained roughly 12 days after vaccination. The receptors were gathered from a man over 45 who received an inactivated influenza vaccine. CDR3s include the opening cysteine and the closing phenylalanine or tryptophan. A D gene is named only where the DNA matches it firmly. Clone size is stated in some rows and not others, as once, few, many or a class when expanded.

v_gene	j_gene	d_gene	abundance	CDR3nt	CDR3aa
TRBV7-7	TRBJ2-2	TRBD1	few	TGTGCTATCGAGGGGGCGCGAGGCACCGGGGAGCTGTTTTTT	CAIEGARGTGELFF
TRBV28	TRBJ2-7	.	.	TGTGCCAGCCAGGGGAGGACCTACGAGCAGTACTTC	CASQGRTYEQYF
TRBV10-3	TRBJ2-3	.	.	TGTGCCATCAGTGTAGGGGGGGGGAGCACAGATACGCAGTATTTT	CAISVGGGSTDTQYF
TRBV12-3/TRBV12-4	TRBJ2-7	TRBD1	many	TGTGCCAGCAGAGGGACAGGGATCGAGCAGTACTTC	CASRGTGIEQYF
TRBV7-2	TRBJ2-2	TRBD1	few	TGTGCCAGCAGCATCGACCGGGACAGGGGGGGGGAGCTGTTTTTT	CASSIDRDRGGELFF
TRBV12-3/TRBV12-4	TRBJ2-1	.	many	TGTGCCAGCGATCCCGACGGAGATTACAATGAGCAGTTCTTC	CASDPDGDYNEQFF
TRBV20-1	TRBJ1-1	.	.	TGCAGTGCCGGTACGGACGGGAACACTGAAGCTTTCTTT	CSAGTDGNTEAFF
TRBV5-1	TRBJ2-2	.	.	TGCGCCAGCAGCTTCTCTCTGGGCAACACCGGGGAGCTGTTTTTT	CASSFSLGNTGELFF
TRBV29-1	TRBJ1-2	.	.	TGCAGCGTTGACAGGGCTTATGGCTACACCTTC	CSVDRAYGYTF
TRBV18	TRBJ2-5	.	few	TGTGCCAGCTCACCCTTCGAGGGGGGTCGGGAGACCCAGTACTTC	CASSPFEGGRETQYF
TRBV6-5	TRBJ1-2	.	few	TGTGCCACCTACATGGGGGGCGGCTACACCTTC	CATYMGGGYTF
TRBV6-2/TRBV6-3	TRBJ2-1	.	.	TGTGCCAGCAGGATAGTCCCGGGCCACGATGAGCAGTTCTTC	CASRIVPGHDEQFF
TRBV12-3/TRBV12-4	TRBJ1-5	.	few	TGTGCCAGCAGCTTAGCCCTAGGGGGGCCCAATCAGCCCCAGCATTTT	CASSLALGGPNQPQHF
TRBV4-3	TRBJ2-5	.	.	TGCGCCAGCAGCCAAGATTTGCGGGTCGGGTCCGAGACCCAGTACTTC	CASSQDLRVGSETQYF
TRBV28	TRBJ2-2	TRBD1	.	TGTGCCAGCAATACGGGACAGCCCGCGAGGTCGCTGTTTTTT	CASNTGQPARSLFF
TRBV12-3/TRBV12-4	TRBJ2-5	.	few	TGTGCCAGCAGTTTAAGGGGCGTAGAGACCCAGTACTTC	CASSLRGVETQYF
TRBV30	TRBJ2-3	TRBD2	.	TGTGCCTGGAGTGTTGCTAGCGGGAGAGTCGCAGATACGCAGTATTTT	CAWSVASGRVADTQYF
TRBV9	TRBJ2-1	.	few	TGTGCCAGCAGCGTAGTCGGGTCCCCGCCCTACAATGAGCAGTTCTTC	CASSVVGSPPYNEQFF
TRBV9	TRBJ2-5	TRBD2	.	TGTGCCAGCAGCGTTGGACTAGCGGGAGCTCAGACCCAGTACTTC	CASSVGLAGAQTQYF
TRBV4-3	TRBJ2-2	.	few	TGCGCCAGCAGCCAAGAACTTCGGGGGACCGGGGAGCTGTTTTTT	CASSQELRGTGELFF
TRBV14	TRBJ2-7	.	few	TGTGCCAGCAGCCAGACAGCCTACGAGCAGTACTTC	CASSQTAYEQYF
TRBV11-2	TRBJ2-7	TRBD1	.	TGTGCCAGCAGCTTAGACGCGGGACAGGGGGTCTACGAGCAGTACTTC	CASSLDAGQGVYEQYF
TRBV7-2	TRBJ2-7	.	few	TGTGCCAGCAGCCCCGGGATTTACTACGAGCAGTACTTC	CASSPGIYYEQYF
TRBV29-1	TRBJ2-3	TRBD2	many	TGCAGCGCTGGGACTAGCGGGAGCATAACAGATACGCAGTATTTT	CSAGTSGSITDTQYF